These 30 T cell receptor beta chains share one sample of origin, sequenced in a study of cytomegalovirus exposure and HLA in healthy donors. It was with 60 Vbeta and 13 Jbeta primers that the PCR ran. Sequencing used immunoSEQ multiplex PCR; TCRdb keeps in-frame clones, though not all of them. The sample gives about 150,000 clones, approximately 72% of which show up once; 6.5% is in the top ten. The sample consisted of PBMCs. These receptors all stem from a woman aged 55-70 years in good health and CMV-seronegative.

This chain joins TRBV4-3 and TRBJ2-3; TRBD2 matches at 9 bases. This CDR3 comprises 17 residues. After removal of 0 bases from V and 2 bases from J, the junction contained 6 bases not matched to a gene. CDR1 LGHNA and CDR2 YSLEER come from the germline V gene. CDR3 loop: CASSQDPLAGLTDTQYF. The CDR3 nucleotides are TGCGCCAGCAGCCAAGATCCACTAGCGGGCCTCACAGATACGCAGTATTTT.

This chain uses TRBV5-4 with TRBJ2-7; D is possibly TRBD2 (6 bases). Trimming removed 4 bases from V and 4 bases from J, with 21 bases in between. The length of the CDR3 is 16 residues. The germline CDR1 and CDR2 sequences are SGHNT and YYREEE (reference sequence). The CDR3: CASSRGAGTATYEQYF. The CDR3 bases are TGTGCCAGCAGCAGGGGAGCCGGGACTGCGACTTACGAGCAGTACTTC.

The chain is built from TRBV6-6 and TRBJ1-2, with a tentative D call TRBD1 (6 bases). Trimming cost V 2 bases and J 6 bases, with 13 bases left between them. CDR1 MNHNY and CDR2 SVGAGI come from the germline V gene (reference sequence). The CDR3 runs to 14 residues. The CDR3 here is CASSYGPTGDGYTF. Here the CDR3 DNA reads TGTGCCAGCAGTTACGGGCCGACAGGAGATGGCTACACCTTC.

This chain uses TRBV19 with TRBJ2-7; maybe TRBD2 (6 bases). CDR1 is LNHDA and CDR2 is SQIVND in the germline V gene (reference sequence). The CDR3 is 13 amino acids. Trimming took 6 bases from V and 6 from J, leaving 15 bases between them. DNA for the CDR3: TGTGCCAGTAGCACCGGGCCCGGGGGCGAGCAGTACTTC. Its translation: CASSTGPGGEQYF. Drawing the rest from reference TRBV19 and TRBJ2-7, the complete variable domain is DGGITQSPKYLFRKEGQNVTLSCEQNLNHDAMYWYRQDPGQGLRLIYYSQIVNDFQKGDIAEGYSVSREKKESFPLTVTSAQKNPTAFYLCASSTGPGGEQYFGPGTRLTVT.

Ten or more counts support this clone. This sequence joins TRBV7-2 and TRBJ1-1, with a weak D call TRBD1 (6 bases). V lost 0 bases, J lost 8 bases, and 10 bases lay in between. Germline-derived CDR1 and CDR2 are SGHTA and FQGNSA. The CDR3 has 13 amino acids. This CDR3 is CASSLAQGLEAFF. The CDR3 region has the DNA TGTGCCAGCAGCTTAGCACAGGGCCTCGAAGCTTTCTTT.

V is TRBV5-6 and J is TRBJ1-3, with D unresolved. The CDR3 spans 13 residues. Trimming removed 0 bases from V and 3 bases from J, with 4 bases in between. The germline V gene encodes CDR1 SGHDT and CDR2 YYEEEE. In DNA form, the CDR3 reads TGTGCCAGCAGCTTGGCGGGTGGAAACACCATATATTTT. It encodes CASSLAGGNTIYF.

The CDR3 protein is CASSAPPGGQRETQYF. CDR3 in DNA: TGTGCCAGCAGTGCACCACCGGGAGGGCAACGAGAGACCCAGTACTTC. This chain uses TRBV25-1 with TRBJ2-5, with 8 positions matching TRBD2. The CDR3 loop spans 16 amino acids. The J segment lost 4 bases and the V segment lost 4 bases, leaving 11 bases of the junction unmatched. The V gene's germline CDR1 is MGHDK and CDR2 SYGVNS.

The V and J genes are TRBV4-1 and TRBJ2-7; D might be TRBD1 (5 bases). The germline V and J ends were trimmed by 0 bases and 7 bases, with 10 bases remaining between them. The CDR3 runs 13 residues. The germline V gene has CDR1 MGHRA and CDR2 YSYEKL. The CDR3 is CASSQDRVGEQYF. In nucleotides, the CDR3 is TGCGCCAGCAGCCAAGACAGGGTGGGTGAGCAGTACTTC.

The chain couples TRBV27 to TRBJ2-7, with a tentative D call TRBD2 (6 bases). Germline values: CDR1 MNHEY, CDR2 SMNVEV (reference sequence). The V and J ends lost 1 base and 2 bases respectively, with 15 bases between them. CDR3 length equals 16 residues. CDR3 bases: TGTGCCAGCAGTTTATACCCCCCCGGGGGAACCTACGAGCAGTACTTC. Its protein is CASSLYPPGGTYEQYF.

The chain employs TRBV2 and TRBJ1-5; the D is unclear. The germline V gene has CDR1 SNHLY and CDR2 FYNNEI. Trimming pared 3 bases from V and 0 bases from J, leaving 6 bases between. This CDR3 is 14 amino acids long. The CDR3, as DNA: TGTGCCAGCAGTGACTTGTATAGCAATCAGCCCCAGCATTTT. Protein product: CASSDLYSNQPQHF.

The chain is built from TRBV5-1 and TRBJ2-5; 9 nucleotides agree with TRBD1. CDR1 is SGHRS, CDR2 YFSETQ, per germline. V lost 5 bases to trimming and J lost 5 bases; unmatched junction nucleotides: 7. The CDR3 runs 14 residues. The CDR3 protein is CASRTGGEGETQYF. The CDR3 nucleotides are TGCGCCAGCAGGACAGGGGGTGAGGGGGAGACCCAGTACTTC.

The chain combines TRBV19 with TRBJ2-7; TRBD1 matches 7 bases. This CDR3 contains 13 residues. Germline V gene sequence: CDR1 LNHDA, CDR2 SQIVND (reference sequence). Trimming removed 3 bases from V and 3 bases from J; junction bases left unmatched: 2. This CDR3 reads CASSIGTDYEQYF. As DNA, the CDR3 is TGTGCCAGTAGTATTGGGACAGACTACGAGCAGTACTTC.

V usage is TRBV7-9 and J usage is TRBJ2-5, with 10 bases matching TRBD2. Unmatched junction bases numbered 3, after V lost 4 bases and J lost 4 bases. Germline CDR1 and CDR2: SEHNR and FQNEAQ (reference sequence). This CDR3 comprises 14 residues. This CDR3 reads CASSSRTSGETQYF. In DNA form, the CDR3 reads TGTGCCAGCAGCTCACGGACTAGCGGAGAGACCCAGTACTTC.

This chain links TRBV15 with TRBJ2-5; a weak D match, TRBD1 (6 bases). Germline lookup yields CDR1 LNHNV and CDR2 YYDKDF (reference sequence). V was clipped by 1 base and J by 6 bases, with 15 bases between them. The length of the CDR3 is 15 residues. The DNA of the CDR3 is TGTGCCACCAGCAGAGCACAAACAGGGAAGAAGACCCAGTACTTC. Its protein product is CATSRAQTGKKTQYF.

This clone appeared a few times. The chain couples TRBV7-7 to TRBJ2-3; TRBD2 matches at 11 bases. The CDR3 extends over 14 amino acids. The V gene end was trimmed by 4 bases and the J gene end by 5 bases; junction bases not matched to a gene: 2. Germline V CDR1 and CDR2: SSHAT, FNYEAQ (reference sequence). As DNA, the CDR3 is TGTGCCAGCAGCTCCGGACTAGCGGGAGATACGCAGTATTTT. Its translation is CASSSGLAGDTQYF.

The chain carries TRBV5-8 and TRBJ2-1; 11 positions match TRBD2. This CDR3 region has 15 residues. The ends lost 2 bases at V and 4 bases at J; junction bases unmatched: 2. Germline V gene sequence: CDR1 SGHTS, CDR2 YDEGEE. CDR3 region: CASSFGTSGYNEQFF. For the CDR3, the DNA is TGTGCCAGCAGCTTTGGGACTAGCGGATACAATGAGCAGTTCTTC.

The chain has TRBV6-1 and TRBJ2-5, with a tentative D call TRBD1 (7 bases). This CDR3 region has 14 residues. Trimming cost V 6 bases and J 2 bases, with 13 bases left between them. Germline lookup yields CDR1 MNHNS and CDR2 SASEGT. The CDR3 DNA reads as TGTGCCAGCAGCACGACAGGGACTCAAGAGACCCAGTACTTC. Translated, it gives CASSTTGTQETQYF.

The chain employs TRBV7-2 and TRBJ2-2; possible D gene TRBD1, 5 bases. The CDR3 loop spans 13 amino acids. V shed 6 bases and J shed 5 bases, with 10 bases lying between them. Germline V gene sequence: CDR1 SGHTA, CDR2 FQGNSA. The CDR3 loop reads CASSPDKTGELFF. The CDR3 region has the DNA TGTGCCAGCAGTCCGGACAAGACCGGGGAGCTGTTTTTT. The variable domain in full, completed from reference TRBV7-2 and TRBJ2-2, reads GAGVSQSPSNKVTEKGKDVELRCDPISGHTALYWYRQSLGQGLEFLIYFQGNSAPDKSGLPSDRFSAERTGGSVSTLTIQRTQQEDSAVYLCASSPDKTGELFFGEGSRLTVL.

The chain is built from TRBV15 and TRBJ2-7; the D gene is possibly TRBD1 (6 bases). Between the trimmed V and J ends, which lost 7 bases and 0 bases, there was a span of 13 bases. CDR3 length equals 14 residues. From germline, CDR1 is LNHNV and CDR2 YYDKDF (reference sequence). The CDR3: CATTEGGSSYEQYF. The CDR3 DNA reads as TGTGCCACCACCGAAGGGGGTAGCTCCTACGAGCAGTACTTC.

CDR3 coding DNA: TGTGCCAGCAGTTTGCCGCCGACAGGAATTAATTCACCCCTCCACTTT. This codes for CASSLPPTGINSPLHF. This chain joins TRBV2 and TRBJ1-6; tentatively, D is TRBD1 (6 bases). CDR3 size: 16 residues. Looked up from germline, CDR1 is SNHLY and CDR2 is FYNNEI. With 5 bases removed from V and 6 bases from J, the gap between germline ends came to 17 bases.

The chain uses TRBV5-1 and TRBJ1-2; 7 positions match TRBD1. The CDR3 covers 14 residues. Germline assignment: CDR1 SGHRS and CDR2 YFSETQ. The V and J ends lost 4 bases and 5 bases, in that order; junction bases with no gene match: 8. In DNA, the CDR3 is TGCGCCAGCAGCGGCGCCGGGACAGCGTATGGCTACACCTTC. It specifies CASSGAGTAYGYTF.

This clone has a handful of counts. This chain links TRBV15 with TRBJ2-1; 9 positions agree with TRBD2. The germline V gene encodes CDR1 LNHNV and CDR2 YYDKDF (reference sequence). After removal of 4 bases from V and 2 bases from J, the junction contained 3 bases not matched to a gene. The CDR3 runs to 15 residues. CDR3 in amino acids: CATSIERGAYNEQFF. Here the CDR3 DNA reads TGTGCCACCAGCATAGAGCGGGGGGCCTACAATGAGCAGTTCTTC.

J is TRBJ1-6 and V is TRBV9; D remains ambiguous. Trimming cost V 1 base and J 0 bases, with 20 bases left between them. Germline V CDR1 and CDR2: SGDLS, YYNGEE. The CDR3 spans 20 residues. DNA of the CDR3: TGTGCCAGCAGCGTAAACCCCAACCGGACTGCAACCTCCTATAATTCACCCCTCCACTTT. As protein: CASSVNPNRTATSYNSPLHF.

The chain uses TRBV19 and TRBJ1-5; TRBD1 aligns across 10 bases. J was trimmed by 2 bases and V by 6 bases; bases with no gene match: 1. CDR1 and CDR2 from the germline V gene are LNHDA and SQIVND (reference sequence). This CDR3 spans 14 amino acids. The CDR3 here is CASRTGGGNQPQHF. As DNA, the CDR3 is TGTGCCAGTAGGACAGGGGGCGGCAATCAGCCCCAGCATTTT.

The DNA for the CDR3 is TGTGCCAGCTCCCTAGGACAGGGGAGCTATGGCTACACCTTC. Protein product: CASSLGQGSYGYTF. This chain links TRBV18 with TRBJ1-2, with 9 bases that match TRBD1. The CDR3 has 14 residues. In germline, CDR1 is KGHSH, CDR2 LQKENI. V dropped 6 bases and J dropped 4; count of bases not matched to a gene: 6.

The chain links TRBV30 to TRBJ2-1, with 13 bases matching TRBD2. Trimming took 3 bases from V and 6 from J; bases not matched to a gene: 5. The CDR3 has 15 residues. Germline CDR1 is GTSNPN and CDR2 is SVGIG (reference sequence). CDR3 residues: CAWSKLAGGPNEQFF. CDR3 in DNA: TGTGCCTGGAGCAAACTAGCGGGAGGGCCCAATGAGCAGTTCTTC.

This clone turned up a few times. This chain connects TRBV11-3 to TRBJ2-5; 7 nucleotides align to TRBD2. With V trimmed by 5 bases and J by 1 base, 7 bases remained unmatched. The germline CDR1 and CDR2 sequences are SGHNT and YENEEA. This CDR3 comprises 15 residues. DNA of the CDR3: TGTGCCAGCAGCCAAAGGACTAGTTCCCAAGAGACCCAGTACTTC. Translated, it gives CASSQRTSSQETQYF.

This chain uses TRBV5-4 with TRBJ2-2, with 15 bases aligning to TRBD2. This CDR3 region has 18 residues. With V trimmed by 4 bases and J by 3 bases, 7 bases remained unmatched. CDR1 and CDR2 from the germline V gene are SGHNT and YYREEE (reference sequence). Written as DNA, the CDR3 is TGTGCCAGCAGCCCCCCGGGACTAGCGGGGGGTGACACCGGGGAGCTGTTTTTT. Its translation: CASSPPGLAGGDTGELFF.

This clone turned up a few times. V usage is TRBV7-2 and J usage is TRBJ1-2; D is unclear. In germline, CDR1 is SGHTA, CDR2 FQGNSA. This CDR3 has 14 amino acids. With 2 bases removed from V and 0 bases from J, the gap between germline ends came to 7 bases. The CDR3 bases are TGTGCCAGCAGCTTATCCGTCTCTAACTATGGCTACACCTTC. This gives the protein CASSLSVSNYGYTF.

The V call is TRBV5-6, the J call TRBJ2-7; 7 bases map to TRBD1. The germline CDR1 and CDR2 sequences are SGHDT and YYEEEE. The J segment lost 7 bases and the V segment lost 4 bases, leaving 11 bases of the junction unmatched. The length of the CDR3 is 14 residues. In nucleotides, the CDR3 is TGTGCCAGCAGCAGCGACAGGGTCCCTTGGGAGCAGTACTTC. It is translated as CASSSDRVPWEQYF.